This is a list of T cell receptor beta chains from one sample in a study of T cells in localized non-small cell lung cancer. Using immunoSEQ multiplex PCR, the repertoire was profiled, and TCRdb retains in-frame clones only, with some absent. Here the sample spans 70,000 to 100,000 clones, just over 90% being singletons. Here the sequenced sample was PBMCs, taken before any cancer treatment. The source is a woman aged 40 to 75 with stage II squamous cell lung carcinoma. The CDR3 runs from the conserved cysteine through the conserved F or W. The D gene is left open where the match is weak. The size field is filled for only some rows; it gives once, few, many or a size class.

clone size,V gene,D gene,CDR3 length,J gene,CDR3 DNA,CDR3 protein
.,TRBV5-1,TRBD1,20,TRBJ1-1,TGCGCCAGCAGCTTAATGAATCGACCGGGACAGGGGGCCGGGAACACTGAAGCTTTCTTT,CASSLMNRPGQGAGNTEAFF
.,TRBV6-5,.,15,TRBJ1-2,TGTGCCAGCAGCCGGGGTCTTTCAAATACTTATGGCTACACCTTC,CASSRGLSNTYGYTF
.,TRBV5-4,TRBD1,17,TRBJ2-2,TGTGCCAGCAGCCCTAAATCCGGGACAGCGAACACCGGGGAGCTGTTTTTT,CASSPKSGTANTGELFF
.,TRBV14,.,14,TRBJ2-7,TGTGCCAGCAGCCAAGAGGTCAGGAGCAACGAGCAGTACTTC,CASSQEVRSNEQYF
.,TRBV7-8,.,14,TRBJ1-2,TGTGCCAGCAGCTTAGACGGAGCAGCCTATGGCTACACCTTC,CASSLDGAAYGYTF
.,TRBV5-4,TRBD1,15,TRBJ2-1,TGTGCCAGCAGCTTGGGGACAGGGCTCGACAATGAGCAGTTCTTC,CASSLGTGLDNEQFF
.,TRBV11-2,TRBD2,14,TRBJ2-5,TGTGCCAGCAGCTTACGGGGGGGTGACGAGACCCAGTACTTC,CASSLRGGDETQYF
.,TRBV5-6,.,13,TRBJ1-1,TGTGCCAGCAGCCCCGGACAGAACACTGAAGCTTTCTTT,CASSPGQNTEAFF
.,TRBV7-2,TRBD2,17,TRBJ2-3,TGTGCCAGCAGCCAGAGCCCAGCGGGAGGGCCTGGGGATACGCAGTATTTT,CASSQSPAGGPGDTQYF
.,TRBV5-1,TRBD1,18,TRBJ2-6,TGCGCCAGCAGCTTGGGAAGGGGACAGGGTTCTGGGGCCAACGTCCTGACTTTC,CASSLGRGQGSGANVLTF
.,TRBV25-1,.,14,TRBJ1-5,TGTGCCAGCAGTGAGTTCGGGGGCGGACAGCCCCAGCATTTT,CASSEFGGGQPQHF
.,TRBV10-1,TRBD1,15,TRBJ1-5,TGCGCCAGCAGTGACGGCGGACAGGGGGAGAAGCCCCAGCATTTT,CASSDGGQGEKPQHF
.,TRBV10-3,.,16,TRBJ1-3,TGTGCCATCAGTGGACCGCTGGACATTTCTGGAAACACCATATATTTT,CAISGPLDISGNTIYF
few,TRBV29-1,TRBD1,14,TRBJ2-4,TGCAGCGTGTGGGCGGACAGGGGAGGCAACATTCAGTACTTC,CSVWADRGGNIQYF
.,TRBV5-4,.,15,TRBJ1-2,TGTGCCAGCAGCTTGGGACAGCGGAAAGGGGGTGGCTACACCTTC,CASSLGQRKGGGYTF
.,TRBV6-4,.,17,TRBJ2-2,TGTGCCAGCAGTCAGACGGAGGGAGGCGGGGACACCGGGGAGCTGTTTTTT,CASSQTEGGGDTGELFF
.,TRBV19,.,15,TRBJ2-7,TGTGCCAGTAGTATCAGGGGAAGCGGGTCCGCCGAGCAGTACTTC,CASSIRGSGSAEQYF
.,TRBV28,TRBD1,18,TRBJ1-4,TGTGCCAGCACCCCCCGACAGGGACTTGGAAGAACTAATGAAAAACTGTTTTTT,CASTPRQGLGRTNEKLFF
.,TRBV11-2,.,16,TRBJ2-7,TGTGCCAGCAGTCCAGGGGTGCTGAAACCACGCTACGAGCAGTACTTC,CASSPGVLKPRYEQYF
.,TRBV19,TRBD1,15,TRBJ2-3,TGTGCCAGTACCAAAACAGGGGTCAGCACAGATACGCAGTATTTT,CASTKTGVSTDTQYF
.,TRBV5-4,TRBD2,16,TRBJ2-3,TGTGCCAGCAGCTTGGCGGTGACTAGCGGCACAGATACGCAGTATTTT,CASSLAVTSGTDTQYF
once,TRBV25-1,.,15,TRBJ1-4,TGTGCCAGCAGTGAATCGGGCAAGTCGGGTGAAAAACTGTTTTTT,CASSESGKSGEKLFF
.,TRBV30,TRBD1,12,TRBJ1-2,TGTGCCTGGGGGGAAGGGGGCAGGGGCTACACCTTC,CAWGEGGRGYTF
.,TRBV19,.,17,TRBJ1-2,TGTGCCAGTAGTACCGAGGGAGTTAGCGCCGCTTTCTATGGCTACACCTTC,CASSTEGVSAAFYGYTF
.,TRBV18,.,14,TRBJ1-1,TGTGCCAGCTCACCGGGGTCCAAGAACACTGAAGCTTTCTTT,CASSPGSKNTEAFF
.,TRBV30,.,15,TRBJ1-5,TGTGCCTGGAGTGTTGGACTTCTTGGGAATCAGCCCCAGCATTTT,CAWSVGLLGNQPQHF
.,TRBV2,.,14,TRBJ2-1,TGTGCCAGCAGTGAAACTACCACCTACAATGAGCAGTTCTTC,CASSETTTYNEQFF
.,TRBV11-3,.,12,TRBJ2-3,TGTGCCAGCAGCTCCCGGGACGCTACGCAGTATTTT,CASSSRDATQYF
.,TRBV6-1,TRBD2,14,TRBJ2-1,TGTGCCAGCAGTGAACCCGGGGGGTACAATGAGCAGTTCTTC,CASSEPGGYNEQFF
.,TRBV30,.,12,TRBJ1-2,TGTGCCTGGCTACCCGAATTCTCTGGCTACACCTTC,CAWLPEFSGYTF
.,TRBV5-4,.,11,TRBJ2-5,TGTGCCAGCAGCGGTGGAGAGACCCAGTACTTC,CASSGGETQYF
.,TRBV7-8,.,15,TRBJ1-2,TGTGCCAGCAGCTTAAGTTCAGGAACCTTCTATGGCTACACCTTC,CASSLSSGTFYGYTF
.,TRBV12-5,.,15,TRBJ2-2,TGTGCTAGTGGTTTGGTAGCAGGCTACACCGGGGAGCTGTTTTTT,CASGLVAGYTGELFF
.,TRBV7-6,.,13,TRBJ1-3,TGTGCCAGCACCTCCTACTCTGGAAACACCATATATTTT,CASTSYSGNTIYF
.,TRBV29-1,TRBD2,14,TRBJ2-2,TGCAGCGTTACTAGCGGGCTGATAACCGGGGAGCTGTTTTTT,CSVTSGLITGELFF
.,TRBV29-1,TRBD2,14,TRBJ2-7,TGCAGCGCTCTCCCCGGGGGGACGACCTACGAGCAGTACTTC,CSALPGGTTYEQYF
.,TRBV10-2,.,14,TRBJ1-1,TGCGCCAGCAGTGAGTCGAGCGGAATCACTGAAGCTTTCTTT,CASSESSGITEAFF
.,TRBV4-2,TRBD1,15,TRBJ2-7,TGTGCCAGCAGCCAAAGTGACAGGGGGAGAGGCGAGCAGTACTTC,CASSQSDRGRGEQYF
.,TRBV7-9,TRBD1,15,TRBJ1-6,TGTGCCAGCAGCCTAGGGGACAGGGGGCATTCACCCCTCCACTTT,CASSLGDRGHSPLHF
once,TRBV5-4,TRBD1,14,TRBJ2-1,TGTGCCAGCAGATCGGGACAGGGATTGGATGAGCAGTTCTTC,CASRSGQGLDEQFF
.,TRBV6-5,TRBD1,15,TRBJ1-5,TGTGCCAGCAGTTACTCAAACAGGGGCCCTCAGCCCCAGCATTTT,CASSYSNRGPQPQHF
.,TRBV7-6,.,16,TRBJ2-1,TGTGCCAGCAGCTTAGGGGGTTCTGGGGCCTACAATGAGCAGTTCTTC,CASSLGGSGAYNEQFF
once,TRBV19,TRBD2,17,TRBJ2-2,TGTGCCAGTAGTATGGACGGACTAGCGGGGCGAACCGGGGAGCTGTTTTTT,CASSMDGLAGRTGELFF
.,TRBV5-1,.,17,TRBJ2-2,TGCGCCAGCAGCTTTTACAGGAGTAGGGGCTTTACCGGGGAGCTGTTTTTT,CASSFYRSRGFTGELFF